This TCR beta chain was sequenced in a study of T-cell memory formation after mild COVID-19. The CDR3 consists of 13 residues. V shed 3 bases and J 9 bases; nucleotides not matched to a gene: 5. Germline-derived CDR1 and CDR2 are KGHSH and LQKENI. TCRdb reanalysed the 5' RACE reads using MiXCR and keeps one entry per CDR3 protein. The table shows 450,000 to 700,000 distinct CDR3 sequences, with roughly 18% occurring only once. This chain uses TRBV18 with TRBJ2-1, with 7 bases identical to TRBD1. The sample comprised PBMCs or a T cell subset sorted from them (not recorded which). The receptor's source is an adult woman who had mild COVID-19 (a few samples of this study predate the infection). Cell type and time point are not known. The CDR3 sequence: CASSPTGSVEQFF. As DNA, the CDR3 is TGTGCCAGCTCACCGACAGGGTCTGTTGAGCAGTTCTTC.